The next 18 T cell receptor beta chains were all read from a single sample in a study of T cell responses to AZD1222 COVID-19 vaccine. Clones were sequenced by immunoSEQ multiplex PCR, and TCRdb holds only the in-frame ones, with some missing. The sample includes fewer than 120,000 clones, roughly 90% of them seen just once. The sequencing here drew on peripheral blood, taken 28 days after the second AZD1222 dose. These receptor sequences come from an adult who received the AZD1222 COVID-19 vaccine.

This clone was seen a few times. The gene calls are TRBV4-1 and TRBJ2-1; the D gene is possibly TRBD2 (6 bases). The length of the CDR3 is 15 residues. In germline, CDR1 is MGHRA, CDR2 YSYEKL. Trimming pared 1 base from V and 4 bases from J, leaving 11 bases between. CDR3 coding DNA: TGCGCCAGCAGCCAAGGGTCTAGCGTTTACAATGAGCAGTTCTTC. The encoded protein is CASSQGSSVYNEQFF.

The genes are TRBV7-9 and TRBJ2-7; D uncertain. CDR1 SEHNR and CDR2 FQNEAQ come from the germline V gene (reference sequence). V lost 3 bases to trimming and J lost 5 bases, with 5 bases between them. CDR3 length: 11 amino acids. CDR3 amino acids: CASSFTDEQYF. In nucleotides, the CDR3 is TGTGCCAGCAGCTTTACAGACGAGCAGTACTTC.

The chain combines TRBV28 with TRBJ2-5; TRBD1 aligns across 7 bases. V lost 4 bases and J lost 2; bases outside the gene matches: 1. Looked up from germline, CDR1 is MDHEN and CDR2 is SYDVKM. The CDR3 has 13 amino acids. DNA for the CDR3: TGTGCCAGCAGTTCGGGACAGCAAGAGACCCAGTACTTC. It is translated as CASSSGQQETQYF.

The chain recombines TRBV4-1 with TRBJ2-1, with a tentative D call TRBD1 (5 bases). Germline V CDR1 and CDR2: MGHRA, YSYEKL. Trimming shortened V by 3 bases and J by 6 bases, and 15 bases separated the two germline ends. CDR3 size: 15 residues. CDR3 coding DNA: TGCGCCAGCAGCCACGCTCCTGGGGCCCCCAATGAGCAGTTCTTC. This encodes CASSHAPGAPNEQFF.

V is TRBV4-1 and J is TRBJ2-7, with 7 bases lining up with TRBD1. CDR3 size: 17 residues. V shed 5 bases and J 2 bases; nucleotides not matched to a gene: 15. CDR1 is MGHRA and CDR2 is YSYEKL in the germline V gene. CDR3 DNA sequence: TGCGCCAGCAGCGCACAAGATTACAGGGGATACCCCTACGAGCAGTACTTC. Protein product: CASSAQDYRGYPYEQYF.

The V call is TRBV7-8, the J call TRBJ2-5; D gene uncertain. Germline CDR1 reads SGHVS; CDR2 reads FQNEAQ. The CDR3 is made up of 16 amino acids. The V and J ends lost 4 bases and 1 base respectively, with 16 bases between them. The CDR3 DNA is TGTGCCAGCAGCTATGGATTTGTAGGGATCCAAGAGACCCAGTACTTC. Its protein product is CASSYGFVGIQETQYF. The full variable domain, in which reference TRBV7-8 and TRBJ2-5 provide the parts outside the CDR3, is GAGVSQSPRYKVAKRGQDVALRCDPISGHVSLFWYQQALGQGPEFLTYFQNEAQLDKSGLPSDRFFAERPEGSVSTLKIQRTQQEDSAVYLCASSYGFVGIQETQYFGPGTRLLVL.

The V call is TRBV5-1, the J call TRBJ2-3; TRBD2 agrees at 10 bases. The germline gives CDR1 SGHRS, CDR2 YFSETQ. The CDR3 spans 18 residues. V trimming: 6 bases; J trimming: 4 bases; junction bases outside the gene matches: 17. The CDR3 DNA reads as TGCGCCAGCAAGAGAATCGGGACTAGCGAAATTAGGGCAGATACGCAGTATTTT. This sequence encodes CASKRIGTSEIRADTQYF.

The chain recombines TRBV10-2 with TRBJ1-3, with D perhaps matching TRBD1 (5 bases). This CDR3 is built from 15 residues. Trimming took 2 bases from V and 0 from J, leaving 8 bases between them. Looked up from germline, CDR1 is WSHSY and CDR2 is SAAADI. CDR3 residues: CASSEGTFSGNTIYF. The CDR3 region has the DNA TGCGCCAGCAGTGAGGGGACCTTCTCTGGAAACACCATATATTTT.

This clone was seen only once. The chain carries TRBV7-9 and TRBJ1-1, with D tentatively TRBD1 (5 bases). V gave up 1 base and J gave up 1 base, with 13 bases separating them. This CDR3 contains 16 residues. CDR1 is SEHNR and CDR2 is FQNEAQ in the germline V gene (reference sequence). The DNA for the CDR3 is TGTGCCAGCAGCTTAGATTTCAGGGCCGCGAACACTGAAGCTTTCTTT. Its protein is CASSLDFRAANTEAFF.

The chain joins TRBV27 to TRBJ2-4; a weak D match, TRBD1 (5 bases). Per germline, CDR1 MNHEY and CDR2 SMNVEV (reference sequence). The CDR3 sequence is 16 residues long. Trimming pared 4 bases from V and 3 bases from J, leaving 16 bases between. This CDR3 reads CASSSWLGRGKNIQYF. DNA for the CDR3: TGTGCCAGCAGTTCCTGGTTAGGTAGGGGCAAAAACATTCAGTACTTC.

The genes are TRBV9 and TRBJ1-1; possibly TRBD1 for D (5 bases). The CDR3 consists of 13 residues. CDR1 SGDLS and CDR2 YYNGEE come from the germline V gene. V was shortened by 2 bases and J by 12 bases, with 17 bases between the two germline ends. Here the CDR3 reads CASSVTTVSITFF. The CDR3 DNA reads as TGTGCCAGCAGCGTTACGACAGTTTCGATAACTTTCTTT.

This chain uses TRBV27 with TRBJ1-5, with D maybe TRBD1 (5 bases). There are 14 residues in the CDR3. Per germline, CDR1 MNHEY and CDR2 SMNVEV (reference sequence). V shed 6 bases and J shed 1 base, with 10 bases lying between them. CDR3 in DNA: TGTGCCAGCAGAGCATGGGGGAGCAATCAGCCCCAGCATTTT. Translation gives CASRAWGSNQPQHF.

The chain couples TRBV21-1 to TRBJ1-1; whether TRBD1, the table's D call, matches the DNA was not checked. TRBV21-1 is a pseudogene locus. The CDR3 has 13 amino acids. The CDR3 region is CASSKGQGAEAFF. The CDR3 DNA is TGTGCCAGCAGCAAAGGGCAGGGGGCCGAAGCTTTCTTT.

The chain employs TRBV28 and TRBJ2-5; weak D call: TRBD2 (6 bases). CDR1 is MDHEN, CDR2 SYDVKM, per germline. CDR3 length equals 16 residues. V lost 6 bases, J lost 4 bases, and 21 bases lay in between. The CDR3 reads CASSPATGLGGETQYF. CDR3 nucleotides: TGTGCCAGCAGCCCCGCTACAGGACTCGGGGGAGAGACCCAGTACTTC.

The CDR3 loop reads CASSYGDRVGTEAFF. The CDR3 coding sequence is TGTGCCAGCAGCTACGGGGACAGGGTGGGCACTGAAGCTTTCTTT. The chain uses TRBV5-8 and TRBJ1-1; 9 bases are shared with TRBD1. The junction had 7 bases not matched to a gene; V was cut back by 3 bases and J by 4 bases. In germline, CDR1 is SGHTS, CDR2 YDEGEE. This CDR3 contains 15 residues. Variable domain in full (rest from reference TRBV5-8 and TRBJ1-1): EAGVTQSPTHLIKTRGQQATLRCSPISGHTSVYWYQQALGLGLQFLLWYDEGEERNRGNFPPRFSGRQFPNYSSELNVNALELEDSALYLCASSYGDRVGTEAFFGQGTRLTVV.

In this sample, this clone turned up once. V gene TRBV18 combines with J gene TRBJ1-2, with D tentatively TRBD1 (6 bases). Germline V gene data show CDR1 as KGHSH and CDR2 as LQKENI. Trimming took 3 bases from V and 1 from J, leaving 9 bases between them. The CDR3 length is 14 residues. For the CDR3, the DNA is TGTGCCAGCTCACCCTCGGACAGTAACTATGGCTACACCTTC. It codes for CASSPSDSNYGYTF. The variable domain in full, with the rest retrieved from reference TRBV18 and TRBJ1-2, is NAGVMQNPRHLVRRRGQEARLRCSPMKGHSHVYWYRQLPEEGLKFMVYLQKENIIDESGMPKERFSAEFPKEGPSILRIQQVVRGDSAAYFCASSPSDSNYGYTFGSGTRLTVV.

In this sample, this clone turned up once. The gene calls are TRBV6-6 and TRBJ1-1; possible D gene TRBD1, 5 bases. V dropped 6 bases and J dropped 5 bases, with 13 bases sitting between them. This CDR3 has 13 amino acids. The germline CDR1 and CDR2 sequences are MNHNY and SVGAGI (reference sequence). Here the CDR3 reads CASSTPGITEAFF. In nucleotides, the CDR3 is TGTGCCAGCAGCACCCCAGGGATTACTGAAGCTTTCTTT.

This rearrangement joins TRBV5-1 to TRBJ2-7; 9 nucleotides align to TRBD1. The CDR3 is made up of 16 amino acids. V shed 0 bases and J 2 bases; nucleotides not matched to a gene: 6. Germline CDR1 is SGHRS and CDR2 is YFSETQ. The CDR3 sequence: CASSLARDRVTYEQYF. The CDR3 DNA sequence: TGCGCCAGCAGCTTGGCCCGGGACAGGGTGACCTACGAGCAGTACTTC.